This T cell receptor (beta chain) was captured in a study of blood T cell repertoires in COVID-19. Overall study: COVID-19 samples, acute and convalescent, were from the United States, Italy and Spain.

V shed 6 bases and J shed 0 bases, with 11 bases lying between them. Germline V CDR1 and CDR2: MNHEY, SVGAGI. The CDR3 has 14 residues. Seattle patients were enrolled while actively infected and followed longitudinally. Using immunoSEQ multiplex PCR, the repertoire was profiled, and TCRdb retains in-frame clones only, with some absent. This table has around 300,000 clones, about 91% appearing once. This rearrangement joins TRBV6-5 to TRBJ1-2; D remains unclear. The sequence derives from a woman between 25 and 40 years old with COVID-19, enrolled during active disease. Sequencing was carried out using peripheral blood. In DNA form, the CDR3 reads TGTGCCAGCAGGATGACTGCAGCTAACTATGGCTACACCTTC. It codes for CASRMTAANYGYTF.